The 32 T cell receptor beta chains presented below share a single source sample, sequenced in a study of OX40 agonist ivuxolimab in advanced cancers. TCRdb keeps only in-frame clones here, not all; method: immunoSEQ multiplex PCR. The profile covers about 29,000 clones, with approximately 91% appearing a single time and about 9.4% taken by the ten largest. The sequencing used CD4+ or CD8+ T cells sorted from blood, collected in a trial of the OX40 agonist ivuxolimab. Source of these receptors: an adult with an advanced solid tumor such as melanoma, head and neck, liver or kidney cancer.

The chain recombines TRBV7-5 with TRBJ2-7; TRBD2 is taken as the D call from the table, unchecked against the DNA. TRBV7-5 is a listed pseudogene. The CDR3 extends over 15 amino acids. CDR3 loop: CVRSSRGGAVYEQYF. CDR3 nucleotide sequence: TGTGTCAGAAGCTCCCGGGGCGGGGCAGTCTACGAGCAGTACTTC.

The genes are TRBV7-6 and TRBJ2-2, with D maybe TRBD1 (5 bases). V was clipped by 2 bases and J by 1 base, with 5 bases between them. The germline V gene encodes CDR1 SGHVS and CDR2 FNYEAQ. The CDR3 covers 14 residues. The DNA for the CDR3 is TGTGCCAGCAGCTTAAGGGGGAACACCGGGGAGCTGTTTTTT. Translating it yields CASSLRGNTGELFF.

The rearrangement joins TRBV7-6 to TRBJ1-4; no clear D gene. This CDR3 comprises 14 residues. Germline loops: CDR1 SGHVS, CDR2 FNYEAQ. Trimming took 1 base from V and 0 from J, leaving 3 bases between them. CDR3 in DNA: TGTGCCAGCAGCTTAGGGGCAACTAATGAAAAACTGTTTTTT. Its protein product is CASSLGATNEKLFF.

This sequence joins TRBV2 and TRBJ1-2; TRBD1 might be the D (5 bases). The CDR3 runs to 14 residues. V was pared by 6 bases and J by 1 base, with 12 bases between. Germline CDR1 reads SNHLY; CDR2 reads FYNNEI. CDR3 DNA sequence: TGTGCCAGCAGGCCGACAGCCTTTAACTATGGCTACACCTTC. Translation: CASRPTAFNYGYTF.

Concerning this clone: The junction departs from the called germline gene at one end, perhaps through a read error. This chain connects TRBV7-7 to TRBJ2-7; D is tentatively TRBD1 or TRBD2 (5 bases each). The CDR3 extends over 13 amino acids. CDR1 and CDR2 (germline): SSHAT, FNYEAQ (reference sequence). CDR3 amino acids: CASSLGFGDEQHF. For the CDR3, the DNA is TGTGCCAGCAGCTTAGGGTTCGGGGACGAGCAGCACTTC. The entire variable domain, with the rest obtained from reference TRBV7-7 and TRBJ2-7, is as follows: GAGVSQSPRYKVTKRGQDVTLRCDPISSHATLYWYQQALGQGPEFLTYFNYEAQPDKSGLPSDRFSAERPEGSISTLTIQRTEQRDSAMYRCASSLGFGDEQHFGPGTRLTVT.

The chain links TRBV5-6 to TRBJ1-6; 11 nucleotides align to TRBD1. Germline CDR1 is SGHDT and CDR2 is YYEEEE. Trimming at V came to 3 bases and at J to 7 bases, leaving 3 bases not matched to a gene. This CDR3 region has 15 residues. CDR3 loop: CASSWGTGGNSPLHF. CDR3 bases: TGTGCCAGCAGCTGGGGGACAGGGGGAAATTCACCCCTCCACTTT.

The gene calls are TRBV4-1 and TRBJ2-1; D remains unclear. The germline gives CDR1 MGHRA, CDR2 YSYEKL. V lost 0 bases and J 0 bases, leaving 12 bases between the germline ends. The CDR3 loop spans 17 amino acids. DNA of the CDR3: TGCGCCAGCAGCCAAGATATCAGTTGGAGCTCCTACAATGAGCAGTTCTTC. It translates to CASSQDISWSSYNEQFF.

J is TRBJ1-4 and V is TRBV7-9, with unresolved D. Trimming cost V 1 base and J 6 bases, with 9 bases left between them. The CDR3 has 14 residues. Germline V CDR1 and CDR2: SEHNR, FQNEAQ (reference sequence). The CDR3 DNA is TGTGCCAGCAGCTTAGGACTGGAGCATGAAAAACTGTTTTTT. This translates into CASSLGLEHEKLFF.

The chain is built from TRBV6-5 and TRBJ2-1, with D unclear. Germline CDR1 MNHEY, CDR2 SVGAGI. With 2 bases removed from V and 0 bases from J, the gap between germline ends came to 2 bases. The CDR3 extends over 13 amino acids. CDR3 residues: CASSYSSYNEQFF. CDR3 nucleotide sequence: TGTGCCAGCAGTTACAGCTCCTACAATGAGCAGTTCTTC.

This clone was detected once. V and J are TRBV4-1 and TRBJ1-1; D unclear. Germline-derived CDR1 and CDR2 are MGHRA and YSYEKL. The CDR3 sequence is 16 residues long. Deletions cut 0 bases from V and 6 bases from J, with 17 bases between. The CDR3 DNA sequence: TGCGCCAGCAGCCAAGAAAAGGTGATGGCGCGGCCTGAAGCTTTCTTT. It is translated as CASSQEKVMARPEAFF.

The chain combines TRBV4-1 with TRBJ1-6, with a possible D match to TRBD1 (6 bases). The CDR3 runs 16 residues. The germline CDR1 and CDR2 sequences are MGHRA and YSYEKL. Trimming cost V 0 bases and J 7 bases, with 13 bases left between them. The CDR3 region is CASSQEQSGGNSPLHF. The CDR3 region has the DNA TGCGCCAGCAGCCAAGAGCAGTCGGGGGGCAATTCACCCCTCCACTTT.

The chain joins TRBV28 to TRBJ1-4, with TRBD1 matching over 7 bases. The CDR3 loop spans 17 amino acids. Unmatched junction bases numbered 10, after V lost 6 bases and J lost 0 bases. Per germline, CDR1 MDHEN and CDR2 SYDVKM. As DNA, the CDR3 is TGTGCCAGCAGCAATATTGGAGGGGGCGCAACTAATGAAAAACTGTTTTTT. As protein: CASSNIGGGATNEKLFF.

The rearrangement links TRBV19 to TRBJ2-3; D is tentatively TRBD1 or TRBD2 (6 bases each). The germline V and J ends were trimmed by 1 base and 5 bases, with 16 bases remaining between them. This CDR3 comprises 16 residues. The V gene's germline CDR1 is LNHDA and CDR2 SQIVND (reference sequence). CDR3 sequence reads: CASSIVPGEGGDTQYF. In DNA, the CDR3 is TGTGCCAGTAGTATAGTGCCGGGAGAGGGGGGAGATACGCAGTATTTT.

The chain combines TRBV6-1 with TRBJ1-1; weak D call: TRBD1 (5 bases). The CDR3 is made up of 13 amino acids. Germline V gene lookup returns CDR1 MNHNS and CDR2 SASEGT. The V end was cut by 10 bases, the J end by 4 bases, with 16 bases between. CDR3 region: CATPQGVGTEAFF. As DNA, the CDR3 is TGTGCCACCCCCCAGGGTGTTGGCACTGAAGCTTTCTTT.

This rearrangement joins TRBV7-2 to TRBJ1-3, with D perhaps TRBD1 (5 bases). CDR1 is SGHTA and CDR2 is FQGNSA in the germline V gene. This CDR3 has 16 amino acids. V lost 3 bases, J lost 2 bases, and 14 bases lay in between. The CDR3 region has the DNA TGTGCCAGCAGCTTTTTTCCCAGGGCCGCTGGAAACACCATATATTTT. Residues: CASSFFPRAAGNTIYF.

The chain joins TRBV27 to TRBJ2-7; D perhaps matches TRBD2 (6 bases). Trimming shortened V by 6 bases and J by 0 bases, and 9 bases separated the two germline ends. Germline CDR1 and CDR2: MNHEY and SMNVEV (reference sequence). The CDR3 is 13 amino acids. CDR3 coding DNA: TGTGCCAGCAGACCGACTAGCTCCTACGAGCAGTACTTC. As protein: CASRPTSSYEQYF.

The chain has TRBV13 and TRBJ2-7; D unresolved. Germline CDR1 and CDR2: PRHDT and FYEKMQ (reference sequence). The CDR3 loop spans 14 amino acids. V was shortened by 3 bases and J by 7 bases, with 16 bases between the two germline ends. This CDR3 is CASSFGRLSREQYF. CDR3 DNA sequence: TGTGCCAGCAGCTTTGGTCGACTGAGTCGGGAGCAGTACTTC.

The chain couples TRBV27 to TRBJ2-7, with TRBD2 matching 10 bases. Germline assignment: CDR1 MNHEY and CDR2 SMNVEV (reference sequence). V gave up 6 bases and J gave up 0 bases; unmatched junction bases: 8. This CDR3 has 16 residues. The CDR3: CASSQLRLAGSYEQYF. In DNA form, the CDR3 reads TGTGCCAGCAGCCAACTACGACTAGCGGGCTCCTACGAGCAGTACTTC.

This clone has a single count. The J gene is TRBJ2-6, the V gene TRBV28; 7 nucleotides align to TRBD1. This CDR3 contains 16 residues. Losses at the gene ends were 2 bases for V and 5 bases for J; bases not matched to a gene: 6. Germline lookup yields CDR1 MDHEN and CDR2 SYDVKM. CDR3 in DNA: TGTGCCAGCAGTTTAGACAGGGACCATTGGGCCAACGTCCTGACTTTC. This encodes CASSLDRDHWANVLTF.

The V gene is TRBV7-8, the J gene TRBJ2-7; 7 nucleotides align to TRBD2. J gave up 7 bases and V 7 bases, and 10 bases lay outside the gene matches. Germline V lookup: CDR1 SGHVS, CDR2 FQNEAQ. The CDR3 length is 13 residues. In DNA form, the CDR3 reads TGTGCCAGCACAATCAACGCCGGGGGGGAGCAGTACTTC. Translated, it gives CASTINAGGEQYF.

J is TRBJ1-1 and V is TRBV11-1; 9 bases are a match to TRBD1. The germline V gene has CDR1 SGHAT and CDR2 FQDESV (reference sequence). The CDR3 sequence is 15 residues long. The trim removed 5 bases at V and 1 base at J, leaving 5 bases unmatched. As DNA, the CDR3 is TGTGCCAGCAGCCCCTGGACAGGGGAGAACACTGAAGCTTTCTTT. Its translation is CASSPWTGENTEAFF.

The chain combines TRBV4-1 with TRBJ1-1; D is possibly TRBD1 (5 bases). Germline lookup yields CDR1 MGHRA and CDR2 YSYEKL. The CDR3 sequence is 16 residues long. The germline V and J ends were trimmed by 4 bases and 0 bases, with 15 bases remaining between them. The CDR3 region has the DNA TGCGCCAGCAGCCCACCCCCCCTGGGGGTGAACACTGAAGCTTTCTTT. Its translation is CASSPPPLGVNTEAFF.

The CDR3 reads CAWSVTGDFNSPLHF. The CDR3 nucleotides read TGTGCCTGGAGCGTGACAGGGGATTTTAATTCACCCCTCCACTTT. The chain recombines TRBV30 with TRBJ1-6; 8 nucleotides agree with TRBD1. Germline-derived CDR1 and CDR2 are GTSNPN and SVGIG (reference sequence). Unmatched junction bases numbered 7, after V lost 3 bases and J lost 6 bases. The CDR3 length is 15 residues.

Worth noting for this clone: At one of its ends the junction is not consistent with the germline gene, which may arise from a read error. The CDR3 region has the DNA TGTGCCTGCAGTGCGAACACCGGGGAGCTGTTTTTT. Translated, it gives CACSANTGELFF. The gene calls are TRBV30 and TRBJ2-2; the D is unclear. The length of the CDR3 is 12 residues. Germline V gives CDR1 GTSNPN, CDR2 SVGIG (reference sequence). The whole variable domain, remainder taken from reference TRBV30 and TRBJ2-2, is SQTIHQWPATLVQPVGSPLSLECTVEGTSNPNLYWYRQAAGRGLQLLFYSVGIGQISSEVPQNLSASRPQDRQFILSSKKLLLSDSGFYLCACSANTGELFFGEGSRLTVL.

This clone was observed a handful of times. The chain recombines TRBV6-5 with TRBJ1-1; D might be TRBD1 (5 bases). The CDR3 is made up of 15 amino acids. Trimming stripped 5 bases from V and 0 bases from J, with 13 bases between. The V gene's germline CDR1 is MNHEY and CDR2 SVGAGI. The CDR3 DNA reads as TGTGCCAGCAGTCCACAGCGGGGGATGAACACTGAAGCTTTCTTT. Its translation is CASSPQRGMNTEAFF.

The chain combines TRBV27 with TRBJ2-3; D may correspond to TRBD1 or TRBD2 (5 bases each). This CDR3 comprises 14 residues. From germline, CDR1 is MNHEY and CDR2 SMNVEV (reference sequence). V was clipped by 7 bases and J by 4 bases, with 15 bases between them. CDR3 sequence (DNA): TGTGCCAGCATGGATCAGGGACGCTCAGATACGCAGTATTTT. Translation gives CASMDQGRSDTQYF.

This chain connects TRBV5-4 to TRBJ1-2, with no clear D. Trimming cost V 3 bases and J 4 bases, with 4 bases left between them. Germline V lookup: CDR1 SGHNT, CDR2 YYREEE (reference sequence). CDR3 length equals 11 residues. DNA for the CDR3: TGTGCCAGCAGCTCGGTCTATGGCTACACCTTC. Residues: CASSSVYGYTF.

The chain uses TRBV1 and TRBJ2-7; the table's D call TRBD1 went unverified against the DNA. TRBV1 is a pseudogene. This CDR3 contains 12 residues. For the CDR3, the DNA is TGCGCCAGCAGCCAAGGTGGACAGGGTCCCTACTTC. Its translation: CASSQGGQGPYF.

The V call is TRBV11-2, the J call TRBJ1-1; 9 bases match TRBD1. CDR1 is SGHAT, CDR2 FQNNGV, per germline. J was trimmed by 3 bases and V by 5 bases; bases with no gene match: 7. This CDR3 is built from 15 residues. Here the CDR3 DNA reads TGTGCCAGCAGCCCTGGGGACAGGGAATACACTGAAGCTTTCTTT. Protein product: CASSPGDREYTEAFF.

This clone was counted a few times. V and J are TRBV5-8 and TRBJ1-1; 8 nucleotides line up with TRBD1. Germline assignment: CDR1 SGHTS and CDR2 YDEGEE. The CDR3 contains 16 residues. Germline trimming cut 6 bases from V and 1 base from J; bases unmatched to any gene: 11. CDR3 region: CASMPIPGTGNTEAFF. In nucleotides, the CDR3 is TGTGCCAGCATGCCCATTCCCGGGACAGGGAACACTGAAGCTTTCTTT.

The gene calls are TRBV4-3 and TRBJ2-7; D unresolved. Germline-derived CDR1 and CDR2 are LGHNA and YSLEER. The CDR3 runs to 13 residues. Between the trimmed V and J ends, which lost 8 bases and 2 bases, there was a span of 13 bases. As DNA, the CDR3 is TGCGCCAGCTCCTCACGCTTAACCTACGAGCAGTACTTC. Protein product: CASSSRLTYEQYF.

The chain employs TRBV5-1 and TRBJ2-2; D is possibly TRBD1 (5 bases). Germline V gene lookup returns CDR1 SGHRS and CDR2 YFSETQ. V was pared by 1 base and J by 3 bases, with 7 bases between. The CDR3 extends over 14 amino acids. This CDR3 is CASSLTRDTGELFF. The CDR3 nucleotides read TGCGCCAGCAGCTTGACCAGGGACACCGGGGAGCTGTTTTTT. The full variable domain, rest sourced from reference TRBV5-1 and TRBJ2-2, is KAGVTQTPRYLIKTRGQQVTLSCSPISGHRSVSWYQQTPGQGLQFLFEYFSETQRNKGNFPGRFSGRQFSNSRSEMNVSTLELGDSALYLCASSLTRDTGELFFGEGSRLTVL.